This paragraph reports one T cell receptor beta chain. The antigen remains undetermined. The CDR3 spans 15 residues. Germline lookup yields CDR1 SGDLS and CDR2 YYNGEE. V lost 3 bases and J 1 base, leaving 13 bases between the germline ends. Libraries were prepared by immunoSEQ multiplex PCR; TCRdb keeps only in-frame clonotypes and omits some of them. This table has about 390,000 clones, around 85% appearing once. Treatment meaning: over 15 received Ad26.COV2.S at low or high dose, single or two shots; about 5 received placebo; per-sample allocation not given. Each sample was drawn 63 days after the first injection (of vaccine or placebo). The record originates from a study of Ad26.COV2.S vaccination and SARS-CoV-2 variants. Study results and limitations: Vaccinees reportedly had broad spike-specific CD8+ and CD4+ T cell responses.

Sequenced here: peripheral blood, sampled in a trial of Ad26.COV2.S vaccine versus placebo. The rearrangement links TRBV9 to TRBJ1-1, with D perhaps TRBD1 (5 bases). The origin of this receptor is a person aged 18-60 years who received the Ad26.COV2.S COVID-19 vaccine or a placebo. The CDR3 loop is CASSALQASNTEAFF. The CDR3 DNA follows: TGTGCCAGCAGCGCCCTACAGGCCTCGAACACTGAAGCTTTCTTT.